This T cell receptor beta chain was sequenced for a study of blood T cells in healthy people across ages. V trimming: 2 bases; J trimming: 6 bases; junction bases outside the gene matches: 9. There are 17 residues in the CDR3. Germline V gene data show CDR1 as LGHDT and CDR2 as YNNKEL (reference sequence). A second PCR, run for roughly 7 to 12 cycles, used a sample-barcoded 5' primer plus a J-beta primer mix. TCRdb reprocessed the 5' RACE reads via MiXCR and lists one record per CDR3 protein. The sample shows around 600,000 distinct CDR3 sequences, 45% to 55% of them seen only once. This clonotype showed up just a few times.

The chain uses TRBV3-1 and TRBJ2-1; 11 bases fit TRBD2. This clonotype was sampled from a man older than 75 in good health. Source material: blood. CDR3 protein: CASSQPTSGGIGNEQFF. The CDR3 DNA sequence: TGTGCCAGCAGCCAACCCACTAGCGGGGGTATCGGCAATGAGCAGTTCTTC.